These 10 T cell receptor beta chains came from one sample sequenced in a study of T cells in women clearing cervical HPV infection. The protocol was immunoSEQ multiplex PCR, while the TCRdb copy is restricted to in-frame clones and leaves out a portion. The sample yields some 39,000 clones, of which the top ten take up 1.5% to 2%. The sequencing input was blood buffy coat. Source of these receptors: a woman aged 18-70 years with a cervical HPV16 infection that either progressed to CIN3+ or cleared (not recorded which).

For this clone: The sequence runs out 3 residues before the end of the CDR3; the remainder is reconstructed from the germline J gene. The rearrangement links TRBV27 to TRBJ2-7; TRBD1 matches at 9 bases. The germline V gene encodes CDR1 MNHEY and CDR2 SMNVEV (reference sequence). The J segment lost 4 bases and the V segment lost 7 bases, leaving 5 bases of the junction unmatched. There are 13 residues in the CDR3. CDR3 DNA, as far as it was read: TGTGCCAGCAAAGACAGGGGGAGTTACGAG. Its translation: CASKDRGSYE. The full CDR3 protein reads CASKDRGSYEQYF.

Note on this clone: An end of the junction does not agree with germline; a read error may underlie this. Read sequence stops 3 residues before the CDR3 end, and the germline J gene provides the missing end. The sample has other DNA sequences that encode this CDR3 too. The gene calls are TRBV14 and TRBJ1-3; 10 bases agree with TRBD1. Germline CDR1 is SGHDN and CDR2 is FVKESK. The CDR3 sequence is 18 residues long. CDR3: CASSQGGTGVLAGNTIYF. The CDR3 bases that were read are TGTGCCAGCAGCCAAGGAGGGACAGGGGTTCTTGCTGGAAACACG.

Details on this clone: The CDR3 end lies 3 residues beyond the end of the read and is filled in from the germline J gene. V is TRBV7-2 and J is TRBJ1-4, with TRBD1 identical over 9 bases. This CDR3 is 15 amino acids long. The germline gives CDR1 SGHTA, CDR2 FQGNSA. CDR3 sequence reads: CASSGRTGDNSPLFF. Incomplete CDR3 DNA: TGTGCCAGCAGCGGACGGACAGGGGATAATTCACCA.

A remark on this clone: Read data end 3 residues before the CDR3 end; the end is taken from the germline J gene. The chain has TRBV7-9 and TRBJ2-2, with TRBD1 as a possible D gene (5 bases). CDR1 is SEHNR, CDR2 FQNEAQ, per germline (reference sequence). This CDR3 is built from 13 residues. The CDR3 reads CASRKGVGEKLFF. The sequenced part of the CDR3 DNA is TGTGCCAGCAGGAAAGGGGTAGGGGAAAAG.

Details on this clone: The read ends 3 residues before the CDR3 terminus; that terminus is restored from the germline J gene. This sequence joins TRBV7-2 and TRBJ1-1; weak D call: TRBD1 (5 bases). The CDR3 extends over 17 amino acids. Trimming removed 0 bases at V and 0 bases at J, with 14 bases between. Looked up from germline, CDR1 is SGHTA and CDR2 is FQGNSA. The CDR3 spells CASSLAQGLGMNTEAFF. The part of the CDR3 DNA that was read is TGTGCCAGCAGCTTAGCGCAGGGTCTGGGGATGAACACTGAA.

A remark on this clone: Sequencing ends 3 residues short of the CDR3 end; the germline J gene provides the rest. This chain connects TRBV30 to TRBJ1-3; D gene ambiguous. The length of the CDR3 is 12 residues. CDR1 GTSNPN and CDR2 SVGIG come from the germline V gene (reference sequence). Trimming left V 2 bases short and J 4 bases short, with 6 bases between. The CDR3 reads CAWSQSGNTIYF. CDR3 bases read: TGTGCCTGGAGTCAGTCGGGAAACACC.

About this clone: The observed sequence ends 3 residues before the CDR3 terminus, with the missing tail filled in from the germline J gene. The chain recombines TRBV20-1 with TRBJ1-1, with D unresolved. The CDR3 contains 11 residues. Between the trimmed V and J ends, which lost 2 bases and 3 bases, there was a span of 4 bases. Germline loops: CDR1 DFQATT, CDR2 SNEGSKA (reference sequence). CDR3 DNA (partial): TGCAGTGCTAGAACACACACTGAA. Its protein product is CSARTHTE. The complete CDR3 protein is CSARTHTEAFF.

Remarks on this clone: The read terminates 3 residues ahead of where the CDR3 ends, so the germline J gene completes it. The chain employs TRBV20-1 and TRBJ1-5; no definite D call. This CDR3 is 15 amino acids long. Trimming took 0 bases from V and 3 from J, leaving 12 bases between them. Germline V gene sequence: CDR1 DFQATT, CDR2 SNEGSKA (reference sequence). CDR3 DNA (partial): TGCAGTGCTAGAGAGGCAGAAGGGCTCAATCAGCCC. Translation gives CSAREAEGLNQP. The whole CDR3 region reads CSAREAEGLNQPQHF.

Worth noting for this clone: The CDR3 goes on 3 residues after the read ends, and that part is filled in from the germline J gene. The chain recombines TRBV3-1 (or the pseudogene TRBV3-2) with TRBJ2-7; 15 nucleotides match TRBD2. The ends lost 10 bases at V and 5 bases at J; junction bases unmatched: 9. The CDR3 is 15 residues long. The germline V gene encodes CDR1 LGHDT and CDR2 YNNKEL (reference sequence). CDR3 sequence reads: CATGRTSGRGNEQYF. The DNA read from the CDR3 is TGTGCCACCGGCCGGACTAGCGGGAGGGGTAACGAG.

Concerning this clone: The CDR3 end lies 3 residues beyond the end of the read and is filled in from the germline J gene. This sequence joins TRBV6-1 and TRBJ1-5, with a possible D match to TRBD1 (6 bases). The ends were cut back, 3 bases at V and 2 bases at J, with 14 bases in the middle. This CDR3 spans 16 amino acids. Per germline, CDR1 MNHNS and CDR2 SASEGT. The chain's CDR3 is CASSEDTGLGNQPQHF. CDR3 DNA, as far as it was read: TGTGCCAGCAGTGAGGATACAGGGTTGGGCAATCAGCCC.